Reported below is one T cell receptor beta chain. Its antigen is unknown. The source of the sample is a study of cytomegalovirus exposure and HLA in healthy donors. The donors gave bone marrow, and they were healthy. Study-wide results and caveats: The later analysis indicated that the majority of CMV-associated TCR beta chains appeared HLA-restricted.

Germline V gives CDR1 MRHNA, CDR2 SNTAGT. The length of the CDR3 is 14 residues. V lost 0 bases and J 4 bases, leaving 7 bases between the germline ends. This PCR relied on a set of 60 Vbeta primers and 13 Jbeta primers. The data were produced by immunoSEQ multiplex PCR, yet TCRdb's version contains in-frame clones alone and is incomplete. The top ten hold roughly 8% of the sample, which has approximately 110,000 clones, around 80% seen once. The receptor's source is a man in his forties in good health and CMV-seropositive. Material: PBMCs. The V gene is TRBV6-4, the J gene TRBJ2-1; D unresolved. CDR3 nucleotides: TGTGCCAGCAGTGACTCCGTCCAGTACAATGAGCAGTTCTTC. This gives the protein CASSDSVQYNEQFF.